A selection of T cell receptor beta chains follows, all from one sample in a study of blood T cell repertoires in COVID-19. TCRdb's table, derived via immunoSEQ multiplex PCR, lists solely in-frame clones and lacks some. The sample shows 500,000 to 600,000 clones, approximately 88% of them seen only once. Sequencing was carried out using peripheral blood. The receptors come from a woman aged 45-65 years with COVID-19, enrolled during active disease. The CDR3 runs from the conserved cysteine through the conserved F or W. D genes are given only for firm matches. Where a row states a size, it is once, few, many or the class of an expanded clone; other rows omit it.

v_gene	j_gene	abundance	d_gene	CDR3nt	CDR3aa
TRBV6-2/TRBV6-3	TRBJ2-1	.	.	TGTGCCAGCAGTTACTCGAGAAGAGAGACTGCCTACAATGAGCAGTTCTTC	CASSYSRRETAYNEQFF
TRBV3-1/TRBV3-2	TRBJ1-1	.	.	TGTGCCAGCAGACCCGGACAGAGGAACACTGAAGCTTTCTTT	CASRPGQRNTEAFF
TRBV5-1	TRBJ2-3	.	TRBD1	TGCGCCAGCAGCAGGGGGCAGGGGGGCACAGATACGCAGTATTTT	CASSRGQGGTDTQYF
TRBV7-7	TRBJ2-2	.	TRBD2	TGTGCCAGCAGCCGCGGGCTAGCGGGTAACACCGGGGAGCTGTTTTTT	CASSRGLAGNTGELFF
TRBV5-6	TRBJ1-2	.	TRBD1	TGTGCCAGCAGCTGGGGACAGGGGATTGTTGATGGCTACACCTTC	CASSWGQGIVDGYTF
TRBV6-5	TRBJ2-7	.	TRBD1	TGTGCCAGCAGTTACTCGAAGGACAGGTTCGAGCAGTACTTC	CASSYSKDRFEQYF
TRBV2	TRBJ1-4	.	TRBD1	TGTGCCAGCAGTCAGGACAGGGGGCTTGAAAAACTGTTTTTT	CASSQDRGLEKLFF
TRBV2	TRBJ1-3	.	TRBD1	TGTGCCAGCAGTGCCCAGACAGGGACTGGAAACACCATATATTTT	CASSAQTGTGNTIYF
TRBV11-3	TRBJ2-7	.	.	TGTGCCAGCAGCTTAGATCGTCTGGCCGAGCAGTACTTC	CASSLDRLAEQYF
TRBV28	TRBJ2-7	.	.	TGTGCCAGCAGTTTGCAGGGGTCTTCCTACGAGCAGTACTTC	CASSLQGSSYEQYF
TRBV6-4	TRBJ1-2	.	TRBD1	TGTGCCAGCAGCATGGGACAGGGGGAAGGGTATGGCTACACCTTC	CASSMGQGEGYGYTF
TRBV5-1	TRBJ2-1	.	.	TGCGCCAGCAGCTTGGGGGGCGGGGGCCCTTCTGGGCAGTTCTTC	CASSLGGGGPSGQFF
TRBV27	TRBJ2-3	once	TRBD2	TGTGCCAGCAGTTCTCGTTTCGGGGGGGCGACGACAGATACGCAGTATTTT	CASSSRFGGATTDTQYF
TRBV7-2	TRBJ1-1	.	.	TGTGCCAGCAGCTTTCGGTTCATGAACACTGAAGCTTTCTTT	CASSFRFMNTEAFF